The source of this T cell receptor (beta chain) is a study of T cells in Graves' hyperthyroidism and ophthalmopathy. At least ten counts were recorded for this clonotype. Its antigen is not identified. CDR1 is SGHAT, CDR2 FQNNGV, per germline. The CDR3 runs 16 residues. With 7 bases removed from V and 4 bases from J, the gap between germline ends came to 20 bases. The study defined stable Graves' hyperthyroidism as no ophthalmopathy progression within 18 months. An approximately 9.4 ml volume of fresh peripheral blood provided the PBMCs. RNA transcripts provided the source from which TCR beta CDR3 regions were amplified. HTBI primers were used for first-round RT-PCR of the TCR CDR3. Each CDR3 protein is one row after TCRdb ran MiXCR on the multiplex PCR reads. The data contain over 300,000 distinct CDR3 sequences, approximately 14% of them singletons. Study conclusions and caveats: Ophthalmopathy prediction by the model preceded onset by a median about 6 months.

Sequencing was done on a sample of blood. The receptor's source is a woman aged 60-70 years with Graves' hyperthyroidism. The rearrangement joins TRBV11-2 to TRBJ2-1, with D maybe TRBD2 (6 bases). The CDR3 coding sequence is TGTGCCAGCACCACCGATGGGCGGGGAAGGTACAATGAGCAGTTCTTC. Translated: CASTTDGRGRYNEQFF.